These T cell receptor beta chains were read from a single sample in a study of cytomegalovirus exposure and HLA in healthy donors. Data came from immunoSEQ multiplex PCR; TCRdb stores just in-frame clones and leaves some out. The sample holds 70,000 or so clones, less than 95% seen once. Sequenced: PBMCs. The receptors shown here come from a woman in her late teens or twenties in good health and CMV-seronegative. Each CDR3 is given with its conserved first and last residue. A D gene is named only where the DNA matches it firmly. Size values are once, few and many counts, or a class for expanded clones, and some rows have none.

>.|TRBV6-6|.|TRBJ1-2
CASSYSIDYGYTF
TGTGCCAGCAGTTACTCGATAGACTATGGCTACACCTTC
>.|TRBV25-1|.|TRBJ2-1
CASSESERDLSYNEQFF
TGTGCCAGCAGTGAATCGGAACGGGATCTCTCCTACAATGAGCAGTTCTTC
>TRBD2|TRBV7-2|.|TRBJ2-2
CASSFTLGPLAVNTGELFF
TGTGCCAGCAGCTTCACTCTAGGCCCCCTAGCGGTGAACACCGGGGAGCTGTTTTTT
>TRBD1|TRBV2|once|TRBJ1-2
CASSGGQGYGYTF
TGTGCCAGCAGTGGGGGACAGGGGTATGGCTACACCTTC
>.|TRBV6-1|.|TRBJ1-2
CASFHLPAGSYGYTF
TGTGCCAGCTTTCACCTACCGGCGGGGAGCTATGGCTACACCTTC
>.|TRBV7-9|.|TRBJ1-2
CASSLPGSNYGYTF
TGTGCCAGCAGCTTACCCGGGTCGAACTATGGCTACACCTTC
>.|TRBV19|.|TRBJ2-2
CASSIVQGGTGELFF
TGTGCCAGTAGTATAGTTCAGGGTGGGACCGGGGAGCTGTTTTTT
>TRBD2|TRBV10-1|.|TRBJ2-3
CASSESNSGGRNTDTQYF
TGCGCCAGCAGTGAGTCGAACAGCGGGGGCCGAAACACAGATACGCAGTATTTT
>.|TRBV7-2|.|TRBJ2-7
CASSPTDYEQYF
TGTGCCAGCAGCCCAACAGACTACGAGCAGTACTTC
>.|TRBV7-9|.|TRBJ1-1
CASSLEGNRGWRTEAFF
TGTGCCAGCAGCTTAGAGGGGAATAGGGGTTGGAGAACTGAAGCTTTCTTT
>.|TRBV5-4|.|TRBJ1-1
CASSSAGGAFF
TGTGCCAGCAGCTCCGCGGGTGGAGCTTTCTTT
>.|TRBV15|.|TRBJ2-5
CATSRDRQGVETQYF
TGTGCCACCAGCAGAGATCGGCAGGGCGTCGAGACCCAGTACTTC
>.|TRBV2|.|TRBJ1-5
CASKGVGQPQHF
TGTGCCAGCAAGGGAGTCGGCCAGCCCCAGCATTTT
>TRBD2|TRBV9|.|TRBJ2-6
CASSVVASGASGANVLTF
TGTGCCAGCAGCGTAGTAGCTAGCGGGGCCTCTGGGGCCAACGTCCTGACTTTC
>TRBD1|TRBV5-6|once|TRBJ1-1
CASSFFDRGNTEAFF
TGTGCCAGCAGCTTTTTCGACAGGGGGAACACTGAAGCTTTCTTT
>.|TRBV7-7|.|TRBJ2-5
CASSLSSVLGETQYF
TGTGCTAGCAGCTTAAGCTCAGTCCTCGGGGAGACCCAGTACTTC
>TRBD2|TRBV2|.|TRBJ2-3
CASSLLAGGPDTQYF
TGTGCCAGCAGTTTACTAGCGGGGGGGCCAGATACGCAGTATTTT
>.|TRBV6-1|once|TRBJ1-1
CASRYRRNTEAFF
TGTGCCAGCAGATACAGGAGGAACACTGAAGCTTTCTTT
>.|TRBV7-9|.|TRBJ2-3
CASSLQVQAGDTQYF
TGTGCCAGCAGCCTACAAGTTCAGGCCGGAGATACGCAGTATTTT
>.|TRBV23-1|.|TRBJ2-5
CASSQLKGPGDQETQYF
TGCGCCAGCAGTCAACTTAAGGGGCCAGGGGACCAAGAGACCCAGTACTTC
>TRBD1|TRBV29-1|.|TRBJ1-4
CSVRDRISTNEKLFF
TGCAGCGTCCGGGACAGAATTAGCACTAATGAAAAACTGTTTTTT
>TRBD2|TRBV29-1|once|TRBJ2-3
CSVRIAGFTDTQYF
TGCAGCGTTAGAATAGCGGGTTTCACAGATACGCAGTATTTT
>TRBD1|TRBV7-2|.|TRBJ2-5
CASSLPGQGPTQETQYF
TGTGCCAGCAGCTTGCCGGGACAGGGTCCCACACAAGAGACCCAGTACTTC
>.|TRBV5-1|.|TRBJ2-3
CASSFIFTDTQYF
TGCGCCAGCAGCTTTATTTTCACAGATACGCAGTATTTT
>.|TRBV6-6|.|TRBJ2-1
CASSYWDRGTSDEQFF
TGTGCCAGCAGTTACTGGGACAGGGGGACTAGCGATGAGCAGTTCTTC
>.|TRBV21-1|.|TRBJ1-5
CASSKGHLSNQPQHF
TGTGCCAGCAGCAAAGGCCACCTAAGCAATCAGCCCCAGCATTTT
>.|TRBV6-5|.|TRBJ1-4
CASSYSIAVINEKLFF
TGTGCCAGCAGTTACTCGATCGCAGTCATTAATGAAAAACTGTTTTTT
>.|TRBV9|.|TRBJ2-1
CASSARYNEQFF
TGTGCCAGCAGCGCTCGGTACAATGAGCAGTTCTTC
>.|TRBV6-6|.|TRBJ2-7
CASGPRYSEQYF
TGTGCCAGCGGTCCTAGGTATTCCGAGCAGTACTTC
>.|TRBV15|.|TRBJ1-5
CATSRWGEGMVSNQPQHF
TGTGCCACCAGCAGGTGGGGGGAGGGGATGGTCAGCAATCAGCCCCAGCATTTT
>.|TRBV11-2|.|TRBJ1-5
CASSGQPGNQPQHF
TGTGCCAGCAGCGGACAACCGGGCAATCAGCCCCAGCATTTT
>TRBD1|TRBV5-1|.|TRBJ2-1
CASSLQGSSYNEQFF
TGCGCCAGCAGCTTACAGGGGAGCTCCTACAATGAGCAGTTCTTC
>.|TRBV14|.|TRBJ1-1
CASSQGHYTEAFF
TGTGCCAGCAGCCAAGGACACTACACTGAAGCTTTCTTT
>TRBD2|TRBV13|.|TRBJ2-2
CASRMLAVNTGELFF
TGTGCCAGCAGGATGCTAGCGGTGAACACCGGGGAGCTGTTTTTT
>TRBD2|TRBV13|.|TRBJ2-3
CASIEWRRGSTDTQYF
TGTGCCAGCATCGAATGGCGGCGGGGGAGCACAGATACGCAGTATTTT
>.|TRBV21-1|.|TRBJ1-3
CASSSGNSGNTIYF
TGTGCCAGCAGTTCGGGTAATTCTGGAAACACCATATATTTT
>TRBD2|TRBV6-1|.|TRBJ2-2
CATLLGSGSPGELFF
TGTGCCACCCTTCTGGGAAGCGGGAGCCCCGGGGAGCTGTTTTTT
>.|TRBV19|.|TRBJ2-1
CASSPQGTDSDPSSYNEQFF
TGTGCCAGTAGTCCCCAGGGGACGGATTCAGACCCGAGCTCCTACAATGAGCAGTTCTTC
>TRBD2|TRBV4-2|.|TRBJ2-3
CASSQGTGTTTDTQYF
TGTGCCAGCAGCCAAGGAACCGGGACTACCACAGATACGCAGTATTTT
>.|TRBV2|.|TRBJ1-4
CASSAQGGTNEKLFF
TGTGCCAGCAGTGCCCAGGGAGGAACTAATGAAAAACTGTTTTTT
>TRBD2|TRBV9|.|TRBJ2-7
CASSVGPTSGSYEQYF
TGTGCCAGCAGCGTAGGGCCGACTAGCGGGTCCTACGAGCAGTACTTC
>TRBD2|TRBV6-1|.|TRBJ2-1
CASSMTSGRYNEQFF
TGTGCCAGCAGTATGACTAGCGGAAGGTACAATGAGCAGTTCTTC
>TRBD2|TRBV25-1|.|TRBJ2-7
CASSGPGGSSYEQYF
TGTGCCAGCAGTGGTCCGGGGGGGAGCTCCTACGAGCAGTACTTC
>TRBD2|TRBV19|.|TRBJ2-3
CASSQKREVVDTQYF
TGTGCCAGTAGTCAGAAGCGGGAGGTGGTAGATACGCAGTATTTT
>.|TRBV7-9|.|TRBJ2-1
CASSDPTSSVDEQFF
TGTGCCAGCAGCGATCCAACTAGCTCGGTGGATGAGCAGTTCTTC